This TCR beta chain was observed in a study of monozygotic twins with inflammatory bowel disease. Via template switching, UMIs carrying a 6-nucleotide sample barcode were introduced. cDNA for TCRalpha and TCRbeta was amplified by nested PCRs of about 17 then nine to ten cycles. TCRdb reprocessed the 5' RACE reads, keeping one entry per CDR3 protein, no DNA. This sample's table reports more than 350,000 distinct CDR3 sequences. CDR3 size: 14 residues. Germline V gene sequence: CDR1 DFQATT, CDR2 SNEGSKA (reference sequence). The chain recombines TRBV20-1 with TRBJ2-3; TCRdb proposes TRBD1, but this gene call is untestable without DNA. This TCR came from a human donor with ulcerative colitis or Crohn's disease, or a healthy co-twin of an affected twin (not recorded which). The material sequenced was blood. CDR3 loop: CSASFRGSTDTQYF.